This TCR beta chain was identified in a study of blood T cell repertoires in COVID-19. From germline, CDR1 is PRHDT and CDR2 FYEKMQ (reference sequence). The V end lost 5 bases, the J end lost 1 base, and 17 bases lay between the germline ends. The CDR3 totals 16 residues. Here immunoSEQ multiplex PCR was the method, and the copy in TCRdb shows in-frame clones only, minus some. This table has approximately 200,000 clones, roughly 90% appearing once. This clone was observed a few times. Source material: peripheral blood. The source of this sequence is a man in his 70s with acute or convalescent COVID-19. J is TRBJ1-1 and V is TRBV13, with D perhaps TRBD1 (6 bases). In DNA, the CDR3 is TGTGCCAGCAGCGCAGACCAGGACAGCAAGAACACTGAAGCTTTCTTT. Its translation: CASSADQDSKNTEAFF.